What follows are 15 T cell receptor beta chains derived from one specimen sequenced in a study of blood T cell repertoires in COVID-19. Using immunoSEQ multiplex PCR, the repertoire was profiled, and TCRdb retains in-frame clones only, with some absent. The sample consists of approximately 250,000 clones, 86% of them appearing once. Sequencing was carried out using peripheral blood. Receptors originate from a young man with active or convalescent COVID-19.

The chain uses TRBV10-3 and TRBJ1-5; 8 bases align to TRBD1. Germline CDR1 reads ENHRY; CDR2 reads SYGVKD. The CDR3 has 15 amino acids. The junction had 3 bases not matched to a gene; V was cut back by 5 bases and J by 0 bases. As DNA, the CDR3 is TGTGCCATCAGTAAGACAGGGGATAGCAATCAGCCCCAGCATTTT. This codes for CAISKTGDSNQPQHF.

The genes are TRBV29-1 and TRBJ2-5; 9 nucleotides line up with TRBD1. Germline CDR1 reads SQVTM; CDR2 reads ANQGSEA. CDR3 length: 14 amino acids. Trimming removed 4 bases from V and 5 bases from J; junction bases left unmatched: 8. In nucleotides, the CDR3 is TGCAGCGTTGGGGGGACAGGGAATCGGGAGACCCAGTACTTC. Its translation is CSVGGTGNRETQYF.

This rearrangement joins TRBV10-3 to TRBJ1-1; 10 bases match TRBD1. The CDR3 has 17 amino acids. Germline CDR1 ENHRY, CDR2 SYGVKD. V gave up 6 bases and J gave up 1 base; unmatched junction bases: 11. CDR3 loop: CAISSGTGVGRNTEAFF. The CDR3 DNA reads TGTGCCATCAGCTCCGGGACAGGGGTGGGACGGAACACTGAAGCTTTCTTT.

CDR3 DNA: TGTGCCAGCGGGGACTGGTATTTT. Its protein is CASGDWYF. The V and J genes are TRBV7-9 and TRBJ2-3, with a possible D match to TRBD2 (6 bases). The germline V gene has CDR1 SEHNR and CDR2 FQNEAQ (reference sequence). V was trimmed by 8 bases and J by 14 bases, leaving 8 bases between them. The CDR3 is 8 residues long.

V and J are TRBV2 and TRBJ2-3, with no clear D. CDR1 and CDR2 from the germline V gene are SNHLY and FYNNEI. The CDR3 contains 14 residues. Trimming stripped 4 bases from V and 2 bases from J, with 10 bases between. The CDR3 protein is CASSVRHPTDTQYF. In DNA, the CDR3 is TGTGCCAGCAGTGTCAGACACCCCACAGATACGCAGTATTTT.

The chain combines TRBV7-2 with TRBJ2-7; TRBD2 agrees at 10 bases. Germline-derived CDR1 and CDR2 are SGHTA and FQGNSA. The length of the CDR3 is 14 residues. After removal of 6 bases from V and 4 bases from J, the junction contained 6 bases not matched to a gene. The CDR3 is CASSQGLATYEQYF. CDR3 bases: TGTGCCAGCAGTCAGGGACTAGCGACTTACGAGCAGTACTTC.

V is TRBV29-1 and J is TRBJ1-2; the match to TRBD1 covers 7 bases. CDR1 and CDR2 (germline): SQVTM, ANQGSEA. This CDR3 has 14 residues. Trimming took 5 bases from V and 4 from J; bases not matched to a gene: 10. The CDR3 sequence is CSVLSGQASYGYTF. The CDR3 nucleotides are TGCAGCGTTTTGTCCGGACAGGCCAGCTATGGCTACACCTTC. The full variable domain, completed using reference TRBV29-1 and TRBJ1-2, is SAVISQKPSRDICQRGTSLTIQCQVDSQVTMMFWYRQQPGQSLTLIATANQGSEATYESGFVIDKFPISRPNLTFSTLTVSNMSPEDSSIYLCSVLSGQASYGYTFGSGTRLTVV.

The chain recombines TRBV30 with TRBJ2-5; tentatively, D is TRBD2 (5 bases). From germline, CDR1 is GTSNPN and CDR2 SVGIG (reference sequence). Trimming took off 0 bases at V and 10 bases at J, with 18 bases between the two ends. There are 14 residues in the CDR3. The CDR3 nucleotides read TGTGCCTGGAGTGTACGCGGAACAAGCGGCGACCAGTACTTC. Encoded protein: CAWSVRGTSGDQYF.

This chain uses TRBV11-2 with TRBJ2-3; D unclear. Germline assignment: CDR1 SGHAT and CDR2 FQNNGV. Trimming removed 7 bases from V and 5 bases from J, with 10 bases in between. This CDR3 has 12 amino acids. DNA of the CDR3: TGTGCCAGCACCTATTCGGGAGATACGCAGTATTTT. It yields the protein CASTYSGDTQYF.

The chain is built from TRBV11-3 and TRBJ2-7; 10 nucleotides agree with TRBD1. Germline CDR1 SGHNT, CDR2 YENEEA. Trimming removed 5 bases from V and 4 bases from J; junction bases left unmatched: 5. The CDR3 covers 14 residues. The CDR3 DNA reads TGTGCCAGCAGCAGAGGGGGACAGGGGTACGAGCAGTACTTC. Protein product: CASSRGGQGYEQYF.

This clone was picked up many times. This sample also contains other DNA sequences that code for the same CDR3. In DNA, the CDR3 is TGTGCCAGCAGTCTCGACCGGGGGCAGCCCCAGCATTTT. As protein: CASSLDRGQPQHF. V and J are TRBV27 and TRBJ1-5; possible D gene TRBD1, 5 bases. The CDR3 has 13 amino acids. CDR1 MNHEY and CDR2 SMNVEV come from the germline V gene (reference sequence). Trimming cost V 5 bases and J 7 bases, with 12 bases left between them.

This clone was seen more than once but under ten times. The chain recombines TRBV15 with TRBJ1-3; 7 positions match TRBD1. The germline V gene encodes CDR1 LNHNV and CDR2 YYDKDF (reference sequence). This CDR3 contains 16 residues. Germline trimming cut 2 bases from V and 3 bases from J; bases unmatched to any gene: 7. The CDR3 spells CATSRTGADIGNTIYF. CDR3 bases: TGTGCCACCAGCAGAACAGGGGCCGACATTGGAAACACCATATATTTT.

This chain connects TRBV11-2 to TRBJ1-2; 8 positions agree with TRBD1. V shed 4 bases and J 3 bases; nucleotides not matched to a gene: 4. In germline, CDR1 is SGHAT, CDR2 FQNNGV. The CDR3 consists of 14 residues. DNA of the CDR3: TGTGCCAGCAGCTACGGACAGGGCGACTATGGCTACACCTTC. It specifies CASSYGQGDYGYTF.

V usage is TRBV9 and J usage is TRBJ2-1; possible D gene TRBD1, 6 bases. CDR1 and CDR2 from the germline V gene are SGDLS and YYNGEE. This CDR3 spans 15 amino acids. Trimming took off 3 bases at V and 2 bases at J, with 12 bases between the two ends. As DNA, the CDR3 is TGTGCCAGCAGCGCTTCAGGGGTTACCTACAATGAGCAGTTCTTC. Protein: CASSASGVTYNEQFF.

The chain uses TRBV5-1 and TRBJ1-5; D remains unclear. V gave up 4 bases and J gave up 6 bases, with 14 bases separating them. CDR3 length: 14 residues. Germline CDR1 is SGHRS and CDR2 is YFSETQ. This CDR3 is CASSIGDGSQPQHF. The CDR3 DNA sequence: TGCGCCAGCAGCATCGGGGATGGAAGTCAGCCCCAGCATTTT.